This is a list of T cell receptor beta chains from one sample in a study of T cell repertoires in cytomegalovirus infection. These receptors are not linked to any known antigen. TCRdb ran MiXCR on the reads and lists one entry per CDR3 protein. The sample contains 28,000 or so distinct CDR3 sequences, around 19% of which appear only once. The starting material was CD8+ T cells from cultured PBMCs, obtained from culture after CMV antigen stimulation. The receptors were gathered from a human donor in good health (CMV status not recorded). Some clones in this sample may be carry-over from other donors' samples. Each CDR3 is given without its conserved first and last residue.

TRBV20-1,TRBJ2-5,13,SAPTSGGARETQY
TRBV19,TRBJ1-5,11,ASSITSNQPQH
TRBV7-9,TRBJ2-1,14,ASSPSGTSGINEQF
TRBV10-3,TRBJ2-7,13,AISEGPSFAYEQY
TRBV6-1,TRBJ1-4,11,ASREDINEKLF
TRBV20-1,TRBJ2-4,13,SARVSGGSKNIQY
TRBV27,TRBJ2-1,11,ASSITGVNEQF
TRBV27,TRBJ1-4,13,ASSPGGGRGEKLF
TRBV4-1,TRBJ1-5,12,ASSQVGLSEPQH
TRBV10-3,TRBJ2-1,12,AISGSYSYNEQF
TRBV7-9,TRBJ1-5,11,ASSGGGSRPRH
TRBV7-8,TRBJ2-3,13,ASGVRRTGTIMQY
TRBV20-1,TRBJ1-1,11,SMKDRGDTEAF
TRBV19,TRBJ1-1,12,ASSIKGTATEAF
TRBV6-6,TRBJ2-2,13,ASILAGAHTGELF
TRBV6-5,TRBJ2-6,11,ASSDSGANVLT
TRBV4-3,TRBJ2-1,13,ASSPEGGSHNEQF
TRBV7-9,TRBJ1-1,11,ASSSPLNTEAF
TRBV7-2,TRBJ1-2,12,ASSLGTGAYGYT
TRBV29-1,TRBJ2-7,10,SVEDGDYEQY
TRBV6-1,TRBJ1-2,13,ASRGVRGYDYGYT
TRBV7-6,TRBJ2-3,14,ASSSHSGGATDTQY
TRBV7-8,TRBJ2-6,14,ASSATGGTGANVLT
TRBV6-2/TRBV6-3,TRBJ1-5,14,ASSYVRFGSNQPQH
TRBV6-2/TRBV6-3,TRBJ1-2,11,VLEREINYGYT
TRBV6-6,TRBJ1-6,13,ASSYEGGGRSPLH
TRBV6-1,TRBJ2-1,13,ASTQEGGSISEQF
TRBV6-6,TRBJ2-7,14,ASSKRDTPSWDEQY
TRBV14,TRBJ1-2,13,ASSQEYVALDGYT
TRBV7-8,TRBJ2-1,11,ASSQTGNNEQF
TRBV7-2,TRBJ2-2,17,ASSARWDTSGSNTGELF